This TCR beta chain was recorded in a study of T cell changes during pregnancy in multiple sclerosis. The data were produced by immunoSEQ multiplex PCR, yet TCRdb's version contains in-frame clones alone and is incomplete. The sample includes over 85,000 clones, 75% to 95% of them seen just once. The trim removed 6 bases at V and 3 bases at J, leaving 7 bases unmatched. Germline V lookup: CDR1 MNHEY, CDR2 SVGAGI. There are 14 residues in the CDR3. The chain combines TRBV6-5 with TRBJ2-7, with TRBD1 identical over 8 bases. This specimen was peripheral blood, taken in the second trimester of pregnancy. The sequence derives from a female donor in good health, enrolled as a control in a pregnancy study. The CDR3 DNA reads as TGTGCCAGCAGGCCGACAGGGGAAGTCTACGAGCAGTACTTC. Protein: CASRPTGEVYEQYF.